These T cell receptor beta chains were read from a single sample in a study of blood T cell repertoires in COVID-19. Measured with immunoSEQ multiplex PCR; TCRdb has only the in-frame clones, and not every one. The table lists under 150,000 clones, approximately 90% of them singletons, with roughly 7.6% in the top ten. Sequences were obtained from peripheral blood. These receptors came from a man aged 45-60 years with acute or convalescent COVID-19. CDR3s include the opening cysteine and the closing phenylalanine or tryptophan. Each record gives: J gene, D gene, V gene, clone size, CDR3 protein, CDR3 DNA. A D gene is named only where the DNA matches it firmly. Expanded clones are given a class, and other clones once, few, many or no size at all.

>TRBJ2-6|.|TRBV9|.
CASRAGVSGANVLTF
TGTGCCAGCAGAGCAGGGGTGTCGGGGGCCAACGTCCTGACTTTC
>TRBJ1-4|.|TRBV28|.
CASSAQGWGEKLFF
TGTGCCAGCAGTGCTCAGGGGTGGGGCGAAAAACTGTTTTTT
>TRBJ2-3|.|TRBV20-1|once
CGVADTDTQYF
TGTGGGGTAGCGGACACAGATACGCAGTATTTT
>TRBJ2-5|.|TRBV6-5|.
CASSSPVGVGGETQYF
TGTGCCAGCAGTTCCCCGGTAGGCGTGGGAGGAGAGACCCAGTACTTC
>TRBJ1-2|TRBD1|TRBV4-3|.
CASSQGTGTGDHGYTF
TGCGCCAGCAGCCAAGGGACCGGGACAGGGGATCATGGCTACACCTTC
>TRBJ1-6|TRBD1|TRBV19|.
CATSTGNSYNSPLHF
TGTGCCACCTCGACAGGGAACTCCTATAATTCACCCCTCCACTTT
>TRBJ2-6|.|TRBV30|.
CAWSSWTGDLSGANVLTF
TGTGCCTGGAGCTCATGGACCGGGGACTTATCTGGGGCCAACGTCCTGACTTTC
>TRBJ2-6|TRBD2|TRBV19|.
CASSIGTGTSGRIAGANVLTF
TGTGCCAGTAGTATCGGAACCGGGACTAGCGGGAGAATAGCTGGGGCCAACGTCCTGACTTTC
>TRBJ1-6|.|TRBV5-5|.
CASSLAAAGSYNSPLHF
TGTGCCAGCAGCTTGGCTGCGGCCGGCTCCTATAATTCACCCCTCCACTTT
>TRBJ2-4|.|TRBV18|.
CASSDMTGPLAKNIQYF
TGTGCCAGCTCTGACATGACAGGCCCTTTAGCCAAAAACATTCAGTACTTC
>TRBJ2-3|TRBD2|TRBV5-1|.
CASSLGTTTDTQYF
TGCGCCAGCAGCCTCGGGACTACCACAGATACGCAGTATTTT
>TRBJ1-1|TRBD1|TRBV7-2|once
CASSLRTGGTEAFF
TGTGCCAGCAGCTTACGAACAGGGGGTACTGAAGCTTTCTTT
>TRBJ1-6|.|TRBV21-1|.
CASSTWTEKKLPLNSPLHF
TGTGCCAGCAGCACCTGGACAGAGAAAAAACTTCCACTTAATTCACCCCTCCACTTT
>TRBJ2-7|.|TRBV12-3/TRBV12-4|many
CASSGQPYEQYF
TGTGCCAGCAGCGGACAGCCCTACGAGCAGTACTTC
>TRBJ1-1|.|TRBV6-5|.
CASSYSFQGMISEAFF
TGTGCCAGCAGTTACTCATTTCAGGGTATGATCTCTGAAGCTTTCTTT
>TRBJ1-5|TRBD1|TRBV2|.
CASTGQDNQPQHF
TGTGCCAGCACTGGACAGGACAATCAGCCCCAGCATTTT
>TRBJ2-7|TRBD1|TRBV27|.
CASYDRVYEQYF
TGTGCCAGTTACGACAGGGTCTACGAGCAGTACTTC
>TRBJ1-2|TRBD1|TRBV18|.
CASSPGLTGVGYTF
TGTGCCAGCTCACCAGGACTGACAGGGGTTGGCTACACCTTC
>TRBJ2-7|TRBD2|TRBV2|.
CASSGAGGAYEQYF
TGTGCCAGCAGTGGAGCGGGAGGCGCCTACGAGCAGTACTTC
>TRBJ2-2|.|TRBV9|once
CASSGQRTVANTGELFF
TGTGCCAGCAGCGGCCAACGGACAGTGGCAAACACCGGGGAGCTGTTTTTT
>TRBJ2-1|TRBD2|TRBV7-8|.
CASSLWLAGYNEQFF
TGTGCCAGCAGCTTGTGGCTAGCGGGCTACAATGAGCAGTTCTTC
>TRBJ1-1|.|TRBV30|.
CAWSGDNTEAFF
TGTGCCTGGAGCGGGGATAACACTGAAGCTTTCTTT
>TRBJ2-7|TRBD2|TRBV7-2|.
CASSLGTSGPYEQYF
TGTGCCAGCAGCTTAGGGACTAGCGGGCCTTACGAGCAGTACTTC
>TRBJ2-7|TRBD1|TRBV2|once
CASSGQGLTTYEQYF
TGTGCCAGCAGCGGACAGGGGCTAACTACCTACGAGCAGTACTTC
>TRBJ2-1|TRBD2|TRBV6-5|.
CASRPPSGRANEQFF
TGTGCCAGCAGACCCCCTAGCGGGAGGGCCAATGAGCAGTTCTTC
>TRBJ2-2|TRBD1|TRBV19|.
CASSTGQGRGTGELFF
TGTGCCAGTAGTACAGGACAGGGTCGGGGCACCGGGGAGCTGTTTTTT
>TRBJ1-5|TRBD1|TRBV27|.
CASRLTGGAQPQHF
TGTGCCAGCAGACTTACAGGGGGGGCTCAGCCCCAGCATTTT
>TRBJ2-1|TRBD2|TRBV5-3|.
CARSLGLAGDLHGDEQFF
TGTGCCAGAAGCTTGGGACTAGCGGGAGACCTACACGGTGATGAGCAGTTCTTC
>TRBJ1-6|.|TRBV5-6|few
CASSLVISDSPLHF
TGTGCCAGCAGCTTGGTGATTTCGGATTCACCCCTCCACTTT
>TRBJ1-5|TRBD1|TRBV19|.
CASRRDREGNQPQHF
TGTGCCAGTAGGCGGGACAGGGAAGGCAATCAGCCCCAGCATTTT
>TRBJ1-6|.|TRBV27|.
CASGYSPSYYNSPLHF
TGTGCCAGCGGGTATAGCCCCAGCTATTATAATTCACCCCTCCACTTT
>TRBJ1-2|.|TRBV27|.
CASSPRQANYGYTF
TGTGCCAGCAGTCCCCGACAGGCTAACTATGGCTACACCTTC
>TRBJ2-2|TRBD1|TRBV19|.
CASSFLPGQGRGELFF
TGTGCCAGTAGTTTTCTCCCGGGACAGGGAAGGGGGGAGCTGTTTTTT
>TRBJ2-3|.|TRBV5-4|.
CASSLREGLDTQYF
TGTGCCAGCAGCTTGCGAGAGGGTTTAGATACGCAGTATTTT
>TRBJ2-1|TRBD2|TRBV27|.
CASSWDSGPSYNEQFF
TGTGCCAGCAGTTGGGATAGCGGGCCATCCTACAATGAGCAGTTCTTC
>TRBJ1-2|.|TRBV28|.
CASSLDRTYGYTF
TGTGCCAGCAGCCTTGACAGGACCTATGGCTACACCTTC
>TRBJ2-1|.|TRBV19|.
CASSKGLYNEQFF
TGTGCCAGTAGTAAGGGGCTCTACAATGAGCAGTTCTTC
>TRBJ2-1|TRBD2|TRBV7-8|.
CASSRTGTSGYNEQFF
TGTGCCAGCAGTCGCACCGGGACTAGCGGTTACAATGAGCAGTTCTTC
>TRBJ1-3|.|TRBV19|.
CASSFTAGNTIYF
TGTGCCAGTAGTTTCACAGCTGGAAACACCATATATTTT
>TRBJ1-1|.|TRBV14|.
CASSPLRSSWAFF
TGTGCCAGCAGCCCCCTGCGGAGCTCGTGGGCTTTCTTT
>TRBJ2-7|.|TRBV12-3/TRBV12-4|.
CASSYRGGEQYF
TGTGCCAGCAGCTACAGGGGAGGCGAGCAGTACTTC
>TRBJ2-7|.|TRBV11-3|once
CASSPKASGYEQYF
TGTGCCAGCAGCCCCAAGGCCAGCGGATACGAGCAGTACTTC
>TRBJ1-3|.|TRBV21-1|.
CASSTRQAHSGNTIYF
TGTGCCAGCAGCACCAGACAGGCCCACTCTGGAAACACCATATATTTT